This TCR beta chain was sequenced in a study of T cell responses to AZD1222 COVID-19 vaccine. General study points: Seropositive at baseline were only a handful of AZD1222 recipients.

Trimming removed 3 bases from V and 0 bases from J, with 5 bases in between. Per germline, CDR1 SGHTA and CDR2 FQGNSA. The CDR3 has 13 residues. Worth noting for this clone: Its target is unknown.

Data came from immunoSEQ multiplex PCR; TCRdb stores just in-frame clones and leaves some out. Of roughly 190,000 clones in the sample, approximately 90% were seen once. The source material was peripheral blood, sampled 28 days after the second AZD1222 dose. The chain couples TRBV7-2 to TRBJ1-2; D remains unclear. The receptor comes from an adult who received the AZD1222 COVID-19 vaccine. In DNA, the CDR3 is TGTGCCAGCAGCTTGCAAGCTAACTATGGCTACACCTTC. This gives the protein CASSLQANYGYTF.